Described below is a single TCR beta chain sequence and its context. These data are taken from a study of T cell changes during pregnancy in multiple sclerosis. Clones were read by immunoSEQ multiplex PCR, and TCRdb kept only the in-frame ones, dropping some. The sample lists tens of thousands of clones; roughly 90% were seen once. CDR1 and CDR2 from the germline V gene are SGHTA and FQGNSA. This CDR3 comprises 13 residues. The V end was cut by 7 bases, the J end by 5 bases, with 14 bases between. The chain has TRBV7-2 and TRBJ1-1, with D hard to call. This receptor was taken from a female donor with multiple sclerosis, enrolled in a pregnancy study. Sequenced material: peripheral blood, taken before pregnancy. CDR3 DNA: TGTGCCAGCACCTTCCCACGGGGTACTGAAGCTTTCTTT. The encoded protein is CASTFPRGTEAFF.